The T cell receptor beta chain under discussion was sequenced for a study of blood T cells in healthy people across ages. This CDR3 has 15 amino acids. The V end lost 0 bases, the J end lost 11 bases, and 19 bases lay between the germline ends. CDR1 SGHDN and CDR2 FVKESK come from the germline V gene. Next came a second PCR, run for about 7 to 11 cycles, which used a sample-barcoded 5' primer along with a J-beta primer mix. A tag from a template-switch adaptor with 12 random nucleotides marked each cDNA molecule. TCRdb reanalysed the 5' RACE reads using MiXCR and keeps one entry per CDR3 protein. The sample contains some 730,000 distinct CDR3 sequences, approximately 22% of which appear only once.

This TCR came from a man between 65 and 80 years old in good health. Material: blood. V usage is TRBV14 and J usage is TRBJ2-5; possible D gene TRBD1, 6 bases. CDR3 amino acids: CASSQDSHRVREQYF. DNA of the CDR3: TGTGCCAGCAGCCAAGATAGTCACAGGGTGAGAGAGCAGTACTTC.